The 21 T cell receptor beta chains reported below all come from one sample, sequenced in a study of blood T cell repertoires in COVID-19. Assay: immunoSEQ multiplex PCR; the TCRdb copy retains only in-frame clones and omits some. The table has about 140,000 clones, roughly 84% seen once. Sequenced material: PBMCs or T cells enriched from blood (not recorded which). The receptors were gathered from a man in his fifties or sixties in a cohort exposed to, infected with or recovered from COVID-19 (not recorded which).

This clone has a single count. J is TRBJ2-2 and V is TRBV4-1, with 9 nucleotides matching TRBD2. Germline V gene sequence: CDR1 MGHRA, CDR2 YSYEKL. V lost 0 bases, J lost 5 bases, and 10 bases stayed unmatched. CDR3 length: 18 amino acids. This chain's CDR3 is CASSQDGGSGRLTGELFF. DNA of the CDR3: TGCGCCAGCAGCCAAGACGGAGGTAGCGGGAGACTAACCGGGGAGCTGTTTTTT.

This clone has a single count. The CDR3 region is CASSLEPGLATYEQYF. The CDR3 region has the DNA TGTGCCAGCAGCCTCGAACCGGGACTAGCGACCTACGAGCAGTACTTC. The chain carries TRBV5-5 and TRBJ2-7; TRBD2 matches 10 bases. The V segment lost 4 bases and the J segment 2 bases; nucleotides outside the gene matches: 9. The CDR3 runs 16 residues. Looked up from germline, CDR1 is SGHKS and CDR2 is YYEKEE (reference sequence).

The chain couples TRBV6-2 or TRBV6-3 to TRBJ2-1; D possibly uses TRBD1 or TRBD2 (7 bases each). CDR1 is MNHEY and CDR2 is SVGEGT in the germline V gene. CDR3 length: 13 residues. The germline V and J ends were trimmed by 6 bases and 10 bases, with 16 bases remaining between them. The CDR3 region has the DNA TGTGCCAGCAGCAGGGGGGGGTGGATGGAGCAGTTCTTC. Its translation is CASSRGGWMEQFF.

The V call is TRBV27, the J call TRBJ2-3; 8 bases fit TRBD2. The germline V gene has CDR1 MNHEY and CDR2 SMNVEV (reference sequence). Germline trimming cut 5 bases from V and 3 bases from J; bases unmatched to any gene: 10. This CDR3 spans 16 amino acids. CDR3 coding DNA: TGTGCCAGCAGTAAATCGAGCGGGAGACCAACAGATACGCAGTATTTT. Its translation: CASSKSSGRPTDTQYF.

The rearrangement links TRBV19 to TRBJ2-7; no definite D call. Looked up from germline, CDR1 is LNHDA and CDR2 is SQIVND (reference sequence). The CDR3 runs 15 residues. With 6 bases removed from V and 1 base from J, the gap between germline ends came to 16 bases. The DNA for the CDR3 is TGTGCCAGTAGATCCAGAGGCGGTGTGTCCTACGAGCAGTACTTC. Its protein product is CASRSRGGVSYEQYF.

This clone was counted a single time. The chain links TRBV19 to TRBJ2-1, with TRBD2 matching 14 bases. Germline values: CDR1 LNHDA, CDR2 SQIVND (reference sequence). The V and J ends lost 9 bases and 7 bases, in that order; junction bases with no gene match: 5. The CDR3 has 14 residues. The CDR3 bases are TGTGCCAGCGGACTAGCGGGGGGAATTAATGAGCAGTTCTTC. This sequence encodes CASGLAGGINEQFF.

The rearrangement links TRBV15 to TRBJ1-2, with D perhaps TRBD1 (6 bases). The germline V and J ends were trimmed by 0 bases and 7 bases, with 12 bases remaining between them. Per germline, CDR1 LNHNV and CDR2 YYDKDF (reference sequence). The length of the CDR3 is 14 residues. This CDR3 reads CATSRDRGFRGYTF. CDR3 DNA: TGTGCCACCAGCAGAGACAGGGGTTTTCGTGGCTACACCTTC.

V is TRBV5-1 and J is TRBJ1-4; the D is unclear. Trimming stripped 2 bases from V and 3 bases from J, with 11 bases between. Germline CDR1 reads SGHRS; CDR2 reads YFSETQ. The CDR3 spans 15 residues. In nucleotides, the CDR3 is TGCGCCAGCAGCTTCGGGATTGGGGCTAATGAAAAACTGTTTTTT. It is translated as CASSFGIGANEKLFF.

V gene TRBV18 combines with J gene TRBJ1-2, with 9 bases matching TRBD1. V gave up 3 bases and J gave up 4 bases; unmatched junction bases: 6. The germline V gene has CDR1 KGHSH and CDR2 LQKENI. The CDR3 has 15 amino acids. The CDR3 spells CASSPTGTGPYGYTF. The CDR3 nucleotides read TGTGCCAGCTCACCTACCGGGACAGGGCCCTATGGCTACACCTTC.

V and J are TRBV4-3 and TRBJ1-3; TRBD1 aligns across 8 bases. Germline V gene lookup returns CDR1 LGHNA and CDR2 YSLEER. J gave up 2 bases and V 4 bases, and 4 bases lay outside the gene matches. The CDR3 runs 15 residues. The CDR3 sequence is CASSRSQGAGNTIYF. In nucleotides, the CDR3 is TGCGCCAGCAGCCGGTCACAGGGGGCTGGAAACACCATATATTTT.

The chain recombines TRBV18 with TRBJ1-2; TRBD1 agrees at 9 bases. The V segment lost 1 base and the J segment 13 bases; nucleotides outside the gene matches: 10. The CDR3 sequence is 14 residues long. CDR1 is KGHSH, CDR2 LQKENI, per germline. CDR3 nucleotides: TGTGCCAGCTCACCACTGGGACAGGGAGTCGAGTCCACCTTC. Translated: CASSPLGQGVESTF. The variable domain in full, completed from reference TRBV18 and TRBJ1-2, reads NAGVMQNPRHLVRRRGQEARLRCSPMKGHSHVYWYRQLPEEGLKFMVYLQKENIIDESGMPKERFSAEFPKEGPSILRIQQVVRGDSAAYFCASSPLGQGVESTFGSGTRLTVV.

This clone was picked up one time. Other DNA sequences in this sample translate to the same CDR3. The rearrangement joins TRBV20-1 to TRBJ2-5; D call uncertain. The V and J ends lost 2 bases and 5 bases respectively, with 3 bases between them. The CDR3 is made up of 10 amino acids. Germline CDR1 reads DFQATT; CDR2 reads SNEGSKA (reference sequence). CDR3 sequence reads: CSARRETQYF. In DNA, the CDR3 is TGCAGTGCTAGACGGGAGACCCAGTACTTC.

The gene calls are TRBV10-3 and TRBJ2-7, with D uncertain. The germline V gene has CDR1 ENHRY and CDR2 SYGVKD. The CDR3 length is 12 residues. Deletions cut 5 bases from V and 4 bases from J, with 9 bases between. CDR3 DNA: TGTGCCATCAGTCTTACAGAATACGAGCAGTACTTC. Protein sequence: CAISLTEYEQYF.

The chain has TRBV7-2 and TRBJ1-2, with D possibly matching TRBD1 (5 bases). Trimming shortened V by 5 bases and J by 7 bases, and 17 bases separated the two germline ends. CDR1 is SGHTA, CDR2 FQGNSA, per germline. The CDR3 length is 14 residues. The CDR3 bases are TGTGCCAGCAGCATGTCCAGGGAGGACGGTGGCTACACCTTC. It specifies CASSMSREDGGYTF.

The genes are TRBV3-1 (or the pseudogene TRBV3-2) and TRBJ2-2; D is possibly TRBD2 (5 bases). The CDR3 is 14 residues long. Germline CDR1 is LGHDT and CDR2 is YNNKEL (reference sequence). With 8 bases removed from V and 7 bases from J, the gap between germline ends came to 17 bases. The CDR3 bases are TGTGCCAGCGAGGTATCCGGAGGTGGCGGGGAGCTGTTTTTT. It is translated as CASEVSGGGGELFF.

This clone was observed once. The CDR3: CASSYLQGTEAFF. The CDR3 DNA is TGTGCCAGCAGTTACCTACAGGGAACTGAAGCTTTCTTT. The chain joins TRBV6-2 or TRBV6-3 to TRBJ1-1, with D perhaps TRBD1 (6 bases). Between the trimmed V and J ends, which lost 2 bases and 5 bases, there was a span of 9 bases. Germline-derived CDR1 and CDR2 are MNHEY and SVGEGT. This CDR3 has 13 amino acids.

This clone was counted ten times or more. The chain links TRBV5-6 to TRBJ2-7; TRBD1 might be the D (5 bases). V lost 2 bases and J 6 bases, leaving 12 bases between the germline ends. The CDR3 spans 13 residues. Per the germline V gene, CDR1 is SGHDT and CDR2 is YYEEEE. The CDR3 nucleotides are TGTGCCAGCAGCTTAGATGCCAGGGCCGAGCAGTACTTC. It codes for CASSLDARAEQYF.

The chain is built from TRBV7-6 and TRBJ1-1; D ambiguous. Germline V CDR1 and CDR2: SGHVS, FNYEAQ. This CDR3 spans 13 amino acids. V lost 5 bases and J lost 1, with 8 bases in between. The DNA for the CDR3 is TGTGCCAGCAGCCAAGCCCAGAACACTGAAGCTTTCTTT. This translates into CASSQAQNTEAFF.

The rearrangement joins TRBV9 to TRBJ2-1, with D possibly matching TRBD2 (6 bases). This CDR3 has 16 amino acids. The germline CDR1 and CDR2 sequences are SGDLS and YYNGEE. V lost 1 base to trimming and J lost 5 bases, with 16 bases between them. The chain's CDR3 is CASSVSGGGKDNEQFF. In nucleotides, the CDR3 is TGTGCCAGCAGCGTATCCGGGGGTGGGAAGGACAATGAGCAGTTCTTC.

The chain carries TRBV3-1 (or the pseudogene TRBV3-2) and TRBJ1-2; 8 nucleotides line up with TRBD1. The CDR3 is 16 amino acids. The V and J ends lost 2 bases and 5 bases, in that order; junction bases with no gene match: 10. The germline gives CDR1 LGHDT, CDR2 YNNKEL (reference sequence). In DNA, the CDR3 is TGTGCCAGCAGCCAATTCACAGGGGGATGGGGTTATGGCTACACCTTC. It translates to CASSQFTGGWGYGYTF.

The chain couples TRBV13 to TRBJ2-3; 9 bases are shared with TRBD1. The CDR3 is 20 residues long. Germline assignment: CDR1 PRHDT and CDR2 FYEKMQ (reference sequence). The V segment lost 2 bases and the J segment 5 bases; nucleotides outside the gene matches: 20. CDR3 in amino acids: CASSLISQGTGRVDRDTQYF. The CDR3 coding sequence is TGTGCCAGCAGCTTAATCTCCCAGGGGACAGGGCGAGTTGATAGAGATACGCAGTATTTT.